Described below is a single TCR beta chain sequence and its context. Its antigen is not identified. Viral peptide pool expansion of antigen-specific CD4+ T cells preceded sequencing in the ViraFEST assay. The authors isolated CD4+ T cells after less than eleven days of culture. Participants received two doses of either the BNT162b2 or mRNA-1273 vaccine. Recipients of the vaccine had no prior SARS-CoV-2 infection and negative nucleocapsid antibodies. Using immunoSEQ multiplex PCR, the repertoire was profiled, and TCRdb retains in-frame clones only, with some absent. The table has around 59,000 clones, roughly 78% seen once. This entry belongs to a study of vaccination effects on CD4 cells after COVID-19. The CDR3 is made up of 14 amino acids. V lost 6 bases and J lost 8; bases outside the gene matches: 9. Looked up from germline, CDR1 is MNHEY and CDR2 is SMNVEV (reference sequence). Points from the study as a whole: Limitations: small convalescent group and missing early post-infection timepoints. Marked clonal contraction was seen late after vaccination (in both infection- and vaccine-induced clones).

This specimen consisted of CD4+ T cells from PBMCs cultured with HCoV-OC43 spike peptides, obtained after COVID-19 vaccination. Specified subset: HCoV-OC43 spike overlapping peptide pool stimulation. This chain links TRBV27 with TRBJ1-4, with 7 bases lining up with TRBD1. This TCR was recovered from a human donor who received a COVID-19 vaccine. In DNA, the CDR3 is TGTGCCAGCAGACAAGGGGGCGTCAGGGAAAAACTGTTTTTT. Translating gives CASRQGGVREKLFF.